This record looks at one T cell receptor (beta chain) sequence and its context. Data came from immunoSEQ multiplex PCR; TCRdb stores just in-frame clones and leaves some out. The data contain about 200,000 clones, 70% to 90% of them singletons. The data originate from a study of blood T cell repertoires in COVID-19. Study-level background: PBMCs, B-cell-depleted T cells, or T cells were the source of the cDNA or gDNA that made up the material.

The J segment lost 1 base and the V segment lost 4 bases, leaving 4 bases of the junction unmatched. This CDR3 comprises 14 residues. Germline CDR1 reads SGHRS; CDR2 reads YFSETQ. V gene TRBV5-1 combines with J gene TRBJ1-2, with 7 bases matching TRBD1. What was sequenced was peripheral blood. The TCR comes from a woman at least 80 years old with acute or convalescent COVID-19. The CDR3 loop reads CASSRDSNNYGYTF. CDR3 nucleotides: TGCGCCAGCAGCCGGGACAGCAATAACTATGGCTACACCTTC. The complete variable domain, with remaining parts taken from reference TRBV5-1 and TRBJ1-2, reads KAGVTQTPRYLIKTRGQQVTLSCSPISGHRSVSWYQQTPGQGLQFLFEYFSETQRNKGNFPGRFSGRQFSNSRSEMNVSTLELGDSALYLCASSRDSNNYGYTFGSGTRLTVV.